A single sample is the source of the 7 T cell receptor beta chains below, sequenced in a study of cytotoxic CD8 clonotypes in ibrutinib-treated CLL. Using immunoSEQ multiplex PCR, the repertoire was profiled, and TCRdb retains in-frame clones only, with some absent. The top ten hold over 10% of the sample, which has some 200,000 clones, about two thirds seen once. The sequencing used PBMCs, collected after 24 months of ibrutinib treatment. The origin of the receptors is a human donor with chronic lymphocytic leukemia.

The V and J genes are TRBV4-1 and TRBJ1-5; D is undetermined. This CDR3 spans 16 amino acids. Trimming cost V 1 base and J 0 bases, with 10 bases left between them. Germline CDR1 MGHRA, CDR2 YSYEKL. The chain's CDR3 is CASSQGGMVSNQPQHF. The CDR3 bases are TGCGCCAGCAGCCAAGGTGGGATGGTTAGCAATCAGCCCCAGCATTTT.

The chain carries TRBV7-6 and TRBJ2-3; D not certain. The V end was cut by 1 base, the J end by 4 bases, with 18 bases between. Looked up from germline, CDR1 is SGHVS and CDR2 is FNYEAQ. The CDR3 sequence is 17 residues long. As DNA, the CDR3 is TGTGCCAGCAGCTTAGAAGGTCGTTTCTTGGACCCAGATACGCAGTATTTT. This sequence encodes CASSLEGRFLDPDTQYF.

The chain joins TRBV29-1 to TRBJ2-1; 7 positions agree with TRBD2. Germline V gene data show CDR1 as SQVTM and CDR2 as ANQGSEA. J lost 8 bases, V lost 7 bases, and 11 bases had no gene match. This CDR3 spans 13 amino acids. This CDR3 is CSESSGEGYEQFF. CDR3 bases: TGCAGCGAATCTAGCGGTGAAGGGTATGAGCAGTTCTTC.

This chain links TRBV6-6 with TRBJ1-5; no clear D. The CDR3 extends over 13 amino acids. V was cut by 7 bases and J by 6 bases, with 13 bases left in between. Germline CDR1 MNHNY, CDR2 SVGAGI (reference sequence). The CDR3 protein is CASTPTLGQPQHF. CDR3 in DNA: TGTGCCAGCACCCCAACTTTAGGTCAGCCCCAGCATTTT.

This sequence joins TRBV5-1 and TRBJ2-5; D is perhaps TRBD1 (5 bases). The CDR3 runs 11 residues. Germline CDR1 is SGHRS and CDR2 is YFSETQ. V was clipped by 0 bases and J by 9 bases, with 6 bases between them. The DNA of the CDR3 is TGCGCCAGCAGCTTGGAAGGGGCCCAGTACTTC. Residues: CASSLEGAQYF. The whole variable domain, remainder taken from reference TRBV5-1 and TRBJ2-5, is KAGVTQTPRYLIKTRGQQVTLSCSPISGHRSVSWYQQTPGQGLQFLFEYFSETQRNKGNFPGRFSGRQFSNSRSEMNVSTLELGDSALYLCASSLEGAQYFGPGTRLLVL.

Here the CDR3 DNA reads TGTGCCAGTAGCGCGGCAGGGGGCGGGGAGACCCAGTACTTC. Protein: CASSAAGGGETQYF. The rearrangement links TRBV28 to TRBJ2-5, with 8 bases aligning to TRBD1. This CDR3 comprises 14 residues. The germline V gene encodes CDR1 MDHEN and CDR2 SYDVKM. V lost 9 bases and J lost 5; bases outside the gene matches: 11.

The rearrangement joins TRBV2 to TRBJ2-7; 11 nucleotides line up with TRBD1. CDR3 size: 16 residues. Germline V gene lookup returns CDR1 SNHLY and CDR2 FYNNEI. The trim removed 6 bases at V and 2 bases at J, leaving 9 bases unmatched. CDR3 nucleotides: TGTGCCAGCAGAGAGCTACCGGGACAGGGGGCCTACGAGCAGTACTTC. It translates to CASRELPGQGAYEQYF.